Listed below are T cell receptor beta chains from one sample, sequenced in a study of cytomegalovirus exposure and HLA in healthy donors. Generated by immunoSEQ multiplex PCR, the TCRdb table keeps only in-frame clones and is missing some. Seen here are about 140,000 clones, approximately 79% observed once, and the top ten hold approximately 8.2%. Sequencing used PBMCs. The origin of the receptors is a woman in her fifties or sixties in good health and CMV-seropositive. CDR3s include the opening cysteine and the closing phenylalanine or tryptophan. D genes are given only for firm matches. Size is omitted from some rows. Given values are once, few, many or a class for expanded clones.

clone_size	d_call	v_call	j_call	cdr3_nt	cdr3_aa
NA	TRBD2	TRBV10-3	TRBJ2-5	TGTGCCATCAGTGAGTCCACTAGCGGGCAAGAGACCCAGTACTTC	CAISESTSGQETQYF
once	NA	TRBV6-1	TRBJ1-3	TGTGCCAGCAGAAGCTTGGGAGGTGGAAACACCATATATTTT	CASRSLGGGNTIYF
NA	TRBD1	TRBV5-4	TRBJ2-7	TGTGCCAGCAGCTCGGGACAGGGGGAAACCTACGAGCAGTACTTC	CASSSGQGETYEQYF
NA	TRBD2	TRBV28	TRBJ2-7	TGTGCCAGCAGTTTATTTGAAGCGGGGGGTGGCGAGCAGTACTTC	CASSLFEAGGGEQYF
few	TRBD1	TRBV6-1	TRBJ2-7	TGTGCCAGCAGCCCGAGGGACAGCTCCTACGAGCAGTACTTC	CASSPRDSSYEQYF
NA	TRBD2	TRBV9	TRBJ2-7	TGTGCCAGCAGCGCCGGGACTAGCGGGGGAGAGCAGTACTTC	CASSAGTSGGEQYF
few	TRBD1	TRBV7-3	TRBJ2-4	TGTGCCAGCAGCTCACCGACAGGGGGGAGGGGAACAAACATTCAGTACTTC	CASSSPTGGRGTNIQYF
NA	NA	TRBV18	TRBJ1-4	TGTGCCAGCTCACCACCAGAGGTGAGCGAAAAACTGTTTTTT	CASSPPEVSEKLFF
NA	TRBD2	TRBV9	TRBJ2-6	TGTGCCAGCAGCGGACTAGCGGGGGGCCTCTCTGGGGCCAACGTCCTGACTTTC	CASSGLAGGLSGANVLTF
NA	TRBD2	TRBV7-2	TRBJ2-1	TGTGCCAGCAGTCGACTAGCGGGGCGGAATGAGCAGTTCTTC	CASSRLAGRNEQFF
NA	NA	TRBV5-4	TRBJ1-1	TGTGCCAGCAGCCGGGAGCCCGGACATAGGAACACTGAAGCTTTCTTT	CASSREPGHRNTEAFF
few	TRBD2	TRBV5-1	TRBJ2-7	TGCGCCAGCAGCCTGACCCGTAGCGGGGATTCCTACGAGCAGTACTTC	CASSLTRSGDSYEQYF
many	NA	TRBV6-1	TRBJ2-2	TGTGCCAGCAGTGAAGCGCCAGGGAACACCGGGGAGCTGTTTTTT	CASSEAPGNTGELFF
NA	NA	TRBV19	TRBJ2-7	TGTGCCAGTCGACAGGCGTTCTCCTCCTACGAGCAGTACTTC	CASRQAFSSYEQYF
once	NA	TRBV11-2	TRBJ1-5	TGTGCCAGCAGCTCGATTCAGGGTAATCAGCCCCAGCATTTT	CASSSIQGNQPQHF
NA	NA	TRBV4-2	TRBJ1-2	TGTGCCAGCAGCCAAGAGGAGGTAGGCTATGGCTACACCTTC	CASSQEEVGYGYTF
NA	NA	TRBV21-1	TRBJ1-1	TGTGCCAGCAGCGGGGGGAGGGAGGTTCGACGAACTGAAGCTTTCTTT	CASSGGREVRRTEAFF
NA	TRBD1	TRBV7-2	TRBJ1-2	TGTGCCAGCAGCTTGATAGGACAGGGGGCGCGCTATGGCTACACCTTC	CASSLIGQGARYGYTF
NA	TRBD1	TRBV6-5	TRBJ2-3	TGTGCCAGCAGGCTGTCTAGGGGGCGCACAGATACGCAGTATTTT	CASRLSRGRTDTQYF
once	NA	TRBV6-5	TRBJ1-2	TGTGCCAGCAGCCTCAACGTAGACAGAAATTATGGCTACACCTTC	CASSLNVDRNYGYTF
NA	TRBD2	TRBV7-9	TRBJ2-3	TGTGCCAGCAGCCCTCTTTTAGCGGGGAACACAGATACGCAGTATTTT	CASSPLLAGNTDTQYF
NA	NA	TRBV5-1	TRBJ1-4	TGCGCCAGCAGCTCGGGGACGGGGGGTAATGAAAAACTGTTTTTT	CASSSGTGGNEKLFF
NA	TRBD1	TRBV6-1	TRBJ1-2	TGTGCCAGCAGCAAGGACAGGGAGGGGATCTATGGCTACACCTTC	CASSKDREGIYGYTF
NA	TRBD2	TRBV4-2	TRBJ2-1	TGTGCCAGCAGGCCTGACGGGACTACATACAATGAGCAGTTCTTC	CASRPDGTTYNEQFF
NA	TRBD1	TRBV19	TRBJ2-5	TGTGCCAGTAGTGGTGCAGGGGGCGAGACCCAGTACTTC	CASSGAGGETQYF
once	NA	TRBV7-8	TRBJ2-4	TGTGCCAGCAGCTTACCTCTCAGGCTGGCAAAAAACATTCAGTACTTC	CASSLPLRLAKNIQYF
NA	TRBD1	TRBV10-3	TRBJ2-7	TGTGCCATCAGTTCCCGGGACAGGGCTACCTACGAGCAGTACTTC	CAISSRDRATYEQYF
NA	TRBD1	TRBV29-1	TRBJ2-7	TGCAGCGTTCCAGGACAGGGCTTCTACGAGCAGTACTTC	CSVPGQGFYEQYF
NA	NA	TRBV18	TRBJ1-2	TGTGCCAGCTCACCACCTACAGGTCGCTATGGCTACACCTTC	CASSPPTGRYGYTF